The 30 T cell receptor beta chains below were found in one sample sequenced in a study of OX40 agonist ivuxolimab in advanced cancers. Profiling relied on immunoSEQ multiplex PCR, and the TCRdb table lists in-frame clones only, not all of them. The table lists 65,000 to 95,000 clones, 85% to 90% of them singletons, with 0.19% in the top ten. The source was CD4+ or CD8+ T cells sorted from blood, collected in a trial of the OX40 agonist ivuxolimab. These receptor sequences come from an adult with an advanced solid tumor such as melanoma, head and neck, liver or kidney cancer.

The V call is TRBV6-1, the J call TRBJ1-1; D unclear. Germline CDR1 and CDR2: MNHNS and SASEGT. V was pared by 6 bases and J by 7 bases, with 9 bases between. This CDR3 contains 11 residues. The CDR3 region has the DNA TGTGCCAGCAGCTCAGAGGTTGAAGCTTTCTTT. It is translated as CASSSEVEAFF.

This chain uses TRBV9 with TRBJ2-7; 7 bases are shared with TRBD1. Germline V gives CDR1 SGDLS, CDR2 YYNGEE. V gave up 3 bases and J gave up 2 bases; unmatched junction bases: 8. The CDR3 is 15 amino acids. The DNA for the CDR3 is TGTGCCAGCAGCGCCCACGGGACAGAGGCCTACGAGCAGTACTTC. Translation: CASSAHGTEAYEQYF.

The chain links TRBV2 to TRBJ1-4, with 7 bases lining up with TRBD1. Germline assignment: CDR1 SNHLY and CDR2 FYNNEI. V was clipped by 6 bases and J by 5 bases; unmatched bases: 6. There are 14 residues in the CDR3. In DNA, the CDR3 is TGTGCCAGCAGGATACAGGGGTCCAATGAAAAACTGTTTTTT. Protein: CASRIQGSNEKLFF.

The CDR3 region is CSVVAGSNQPQHF. The CDR3 nucleotides read TGCAGCGTTGTGGCCGGAAGCAATCAGCCCCAGCATTTT. The chain has TRBV29-1 and TRBJ1-5; the D is unclear. Deletions cut 4 bases from V and 1 base from J, with 8 bases between. There are 13 residues in the CDR3. Germline V gene data show CDR1 as SQVTM and CDR2 as ANQGSEA.

This chain joins TRBV7-2 and TRBJ2-3; 8 bases match TRBD1. The CDR3 runs 13 residues. Per the germline V gene, CDR1 is SGHTA and CDR2 is FQGNSA. V trimming: 5 bases; J trimming: 4 bases; junction bases outside the gene matches: 2. The DNA of the CDR3 is TGTGCCAGCAGCCTACAGGGGGCAGATACGCAGTATTTT. Residues: CASSLQGADTQYF.

V is TRBV28 and J is TRBJ1-4; D call uncertain. This CDR3 is built from 14 residues. CDR1 is MDHEN, CDR2 SYDVKM, per germline. The V gene lost 6 bases and the J gene lost 3 bases, with 11 bases spanning the gap. CDR3 region: CASSLVKANEKLFF. Written as DNA, the CDR3 is TGTGCCAGCAGCTTAGTAAAGGCTAATGAAAAACTGTTTTTT.

This chain joins TRBV19 and TRBJ1-6, with 7 bases lining up with TRBD1. V lost 6 bases to trimming and J lost 6 bases; unmatched junction nucleotides: 5. The CDR3 has 14 amino acids. Germline CDR1 LNHDA, CDR2 SQIVND (reference sequence). DNA for the CDR3: TGTGCCAGTAGCCCAAGACAGGGTAATTCACCCCTCCACTTT. Its translation is CASSPRQGNSPLHF. The full variable domain, with the rest looked up from reference TRBV19 and TRBJ1-6, is DGGITQSPKYLFRKEGQNVTLSCEQNLNHDAMYWYRQDPGQGLRLIYYSQIVNDFQKGDIAEGYSVSREKKESFPLTVTSAQKNPTAFYLCASSPRQGNSPLHFGNGTRLTVT.

This chain uses TRBV7-9 with TRBJ1-4; D is unresolved. V gave up 3 bases and J gave up 0 bases, with 8 bases separating them. Per the germline V gene, CDR1 is SEHNR and CDR2 is FQNEAQ (reference sequence). The CDR3 has 15 residues. CDR3 nucleotide sequence: TGTGCCAGCAGCTTTCAGAGCCCAACTAATGAAAAACTGTTTTTT. Its translation: CASSFQSPTNEKLFF.

The chain carries TRBV9 and TRBJ1-4; D might be TRBD1 (6 bases). V was clipped by 4 bases and J by 4 bases, with 11 bases between them. The CDR3 is 14 residues long. In germline, CDR1 is SGDLS, CDR2 YYNGEE. CDR3 protein: CASSKDSFNEKLFF. Written as DNA, the CDR3 is TGTGCCAGCAGCAAGGACAGTTTTAATGAAAAACTGTTTTTT.

The chain links TRBV5-6 to TRBJ2-7; D unresolved. CDR1 SGHDT and CDR2 YYEEEE come from the germline V gene. This CDR3 comprises 15 residues. V was cut by 1 base and J by 3 bases, with 14 bases left in between. The DNA of the CDR3 is TGTGCCAGCAGCTTGTTGGGCAGCCAGGACTACGAGCAGTACGTC. Its translation: CASSLLGSQDYEQYV.

CDR3 protein: CASSPRQGLYEQYF. The CDR3 nucleotides read TGTGCCAGCTCACCCAGACAGGGCTTGTACGAGCAGTACTTC. J is TRBJ2-7 and V is TRBV18; 7 nucleotides agree with TRBD1. Germline V CDR1 and CDR2: KGHSH, LQKENI. This CDR3 comprises 14 residues. V was clipped by 3 bases and J by 4 bases; unmatched bases: 6. Full variable domain (missing parts from reference TRBV18 and TRBJ2-7): NAGVMQNPRHLVRRRGQEARLRCSPMKGHSHVYWYRQLPEEGLKFMVYLQKENIIDESGMPKERFSAEFPKEGPSILRIQQVVRGDSAAYFCASSPRQGLYEQYFGPGTRLTVT.

The rearrangement uses TRBV5-4 and TRBJ2-7; 11 nucleotides line up with TRBD1. The germline V gene has CDR1 SGHNT and CDR2 YYREEE (reference sequence). The junction had 4 bases not matched to a gene; V was cut back by 4 bases and J by 1 base. This CDR3 comprises 15 residues. CDR3 sequence: CASSARDRGSYEQYF. In DNA form, the CDR3 reads TGTGCCAGCAGCGCCCGGGACAGGGGGTCCTACGAGCAGTACTTC.

The chain recombines TRBV6-5 with TRBJ1-5; D perhaps matches TRBD1 (6 bases). This CDR3 has 16 residues. The germline gives CDR1 MNHEY, CDR2 SVGAGI. V was cut by 2 bases and J by 1 base, with 12 bases left in between. The CDR3 protein is CASSYGRGASNQPQHF. The CDR3 DNA sequence: TGTGCCAGCAGTTACGGCAGGGGAGCCAGCAATCAGCCCCAGCATTTT.

The gene calls are TRBV6-5 and TRBJ2-1, with D tentatively TRBD1 (5 bases). Between the trimmed V and J ends, which lost 2 bases and 4 bases, there was a span of 9 bases. CDR1 and CDR2 (germline): MNHEY, SVGAGI. The CDR3 is 14 residues long. This CDR3 is CASSYRTLYNEQFF. The CDR3 coding sequence is TGTGCCAGCAGTTACCGGACATTATACAATGAGCAGTTCTTC.

The J gene is TRBJ2-5, the V gene TRBV2; the match to TRBD2 covers 9 bases. Germline CDR1 reads SNHLY; CDR2 reads FYNNEI. The CDR3 has 14 residues. V gave up 6 bases and J gave up 4 bases; unmatched junction bases: 6. The CDR3 nucleotides are TGTGCCAGCAGCCCTAGGACTAGCGCAGAGACCCAGTACTTC. It codes for CASSPRTSAETQYF.

With regard to this clone: Additional DNA sequences in this sample encode the identical CDR3. The V gene is TRBV5-1, the J gene TRBJ2-1; 7 bases match TRBD1. The V gene end was trimmed by 4 bases and the J gene end by 4 bases; junction bases not matched to a gene: 5. The CDR3 runs to 14 residues. Germline assignment: CDR1 SGHRS and CDR2 YFSETQ. The CDR3 loop is CASSPGTAYNEQFF. The DNA for the CDR3 is TGCGCCAGCAGCCCCGGGACAGCTTACAATGAGCAGTTCTTC.

The chain joins TRBV5-1 to TRBJ2-7, with 7 bases identical to TRBD2. This CDR3 has 14 residues. V was clipped by 5 bases and J by 5 bases; unmatched bases: 10. Germline V lookup: CDR1 SGHRS, CDR2 YFSETQ. CDR3 coding DNA: TGCGCCAGCAGTTATGGACTAGGGTCTAACGAGCAGTACTTC. Translating gives CASSYGLGSNEQYF.

The chain has TRBV21-1 and TRBJ1-1. TRBV21-1 is labeled a pseudogene. There are 17 residues in the CDR3. CDR3 sequence reads: CASSPTARARGNTEAFF. For the CDR3, the DNA is TGTGCCAGTTCCCCGACGGCCCGGGCGAGGGGGAACACTGAAGCTTTCTTT.

The chain couples TRBV9 to TRBJ2-1, with 7 bases identical to TRBD2. Trimming took 1 base from V and 7 from J; bases not matched to a gene: 8. The length of the CDR3 is 15 residues. The germline gives CDR1 SGDLS, CDR2 YYNGEE. The CDR3 is CASSVQAGARNEQFF. In DNA form, the CDR3 reads TGTGCCAGCAGCGTACAGGCGGGAGCCAGGAATGAGCAGTTCTTC.

The chain joins TRBV18 to TRBJ2-7, with TRBD1 as a possible D gene (5 bases). Per germline, CDR1 KGHSH and CDR2 LQKENI. The CDR3 runs 14 residues. The V and J ends lost 5 bases and 5 bases respectively, with 16 bases between them. The CDR3 loop is CASSIQAGQNEQYV. As DNA, the CDR3 is TGTGCCAGCTCAATCCAGGCAGGGCAAAACGAGCAGTACGTC.

The chain couples TRBV2 to TRBJ2-4; TRBD2 agrees at 7 bases. This CDR3 spans 14 amino acids. J was trimmed by 1 base and V by 9 bases; bases with no gene match: 6. Germline-derived CDR1 and CDR2 are SNHLY and FYNNEI. The CDR3 sequence: CASGGRVAKNIQYF. Written as DNA, the CDR3 is TGTGCCAGTGGGGGGAGGGTCGCCAAAAACATTCAGTACTTC.

In regard to this clone: A junction boundary mismatches the germline segment, possibly from a read error. Other DNA sequences in the sample encode the same CDR3. The chain uses TRBV7-9 and TRBJ2-3; 14 positions match TRBD2. Germline V gene data show CDR1 as SEHNR and CDR2 as FQNEAQ (reference sequence). The CDR3 covers 17 residues. The CDR3 reads CASSPTYGLAGGDTQYF. The CDR3 DNA reads as TGCGCCAGCAGCCCAACTTACGGACTAGCGGGAGGCGATACGCAGTATTTT.

The chain couples TRBV5-1 to TRBJ1-5; D is undetermined. The V and J ends lost 0 bases and 5 bases respectively, with 12 bases between them. Germline assignment: CDR1 SGHRS and CDR2 YFSETQ. There are 15 residues in the CDR3. CDR3 protein: CASSLDSSSYQPQHF. As DNA, the CDR3 is TGCGCCAGCAGCTTGGACAGTTCGTCGTATCAGCCCCAGCATTTT. Full variable domain (rest looked up from reference TRBV5-1 and TRBJ1-5): KAGVTQTPRYLIKTRGQQVTLSCSPISGHRSVSWYQQTPGQGLQFLFEYFSETQRNKGNFPGRFSGRQFSNSRSEMNVSTLELGDSALYLCASSLDSSSYQPQHFGDGTRLSIL.

The V and J genes are TRBV6-5 and TRBJ2-5; D gene unclear. CDR1 and CDR2 (germline): MNHEY, SVGAGI. The length of the CDR3 is 16 residues. The V end was cut by 0 bases, the J end by 2 bases, with 13 bases between. As DNA, the CDR3 is TGTGCCAGCAGTTACTCGAGATCTCCGTTACAAGAGACCCAGTACTTC. This encodes CASSYSRSPLQETQYF.

The chain links TRBV7-9 to TRBJ1-1, with D unresolved. Germline V lookup: CDR1 SEHNR, CDR2 FQNEAQ (reference sequence). The CDR3 extends over 12 amino acids. V lost 8 bases, J lost 3 bases, and 10 bases lay in between. The CDR3 loop reads CASRWADTEAFF. CDR3 nucleotides: TGTGCCAGCCGTTGGGCCGACACTGAAGCTTTCTTT.

This CDR3 reads CASRPGRENTEAFF. The DNA of the CDR3 is TGTGCCAGCAGACCGGGACGGGAGAACACTGAAGCTTTCTTT. The gene calls are TRBV7-2 and TRBJ1-1; D possibly corresponds to TRBD1 (5 bases). V lost 6 bases and J 1 base, leaving 12 bases between the germline ends. CDR3 length: 14 amino acids. Germline V gives CDR1 SGHTA, CDR2 FQGNSA.

The CDR3 DNA reads TGTGCCAGCAGCACCCGACGCACTAGCACAGATACGCAGTATTTT. Translation gives CASSTRRTSTDTQYF. The V and J genes are TRBV9 and TRBJ2-3, with D unclear. This CDR3 is 15 amino acids long. Trimming removed 4 bases at V and 0 bases at J, with 12 bases between. CDR1 and CDR2 (germline): SGDLS, YYNGEE.

This clone was observed a few times. V usage is TRBV5-4 and J usage is TRBJ1-2; weak D call: TRBD1 (6 bases). Trimming shortened V by 0 bases and J by 6 bases, and 9 bases separated the two germline ends. Germline values: CDR1 SGHNT, CDR2 YYREEE (reference sequence). This CDR3 contains 13 residues. For the CDR3, the DNA is TGTGCCAGCAGCTTGGGGGGGGCCGATGGCTACACCTTC. Protein: CASSLGGADGYTF.

This clone appeared a few times. V gene TRBV25-1 combines with J gene TRBJ1-1, with 9 bases aligning to TRBD1. Germline V lookup: CDR1 MGHDK, CDR2 SYGVNS. Trimming cost V 4 bases and J 0 bases; bases outside gene matches: 3. The CDR3 has 15 amino acids. CDR3 sequence: CASSGDRDMNTEAFF. The CDR3 DNA sequence: TGTGCCAGCAGTGGGGACAGGGATATGAACACTGAAGCTTTCTTT.

Only one count was recorded for this clone. The genes are TRBV5-1 and TRBJ2-3; 7 nucleotides align to TRBD1. V was clipped by 0 bases and J by 8 bases; unmatched bases: 9. Germline V gives CDR1 SGHRS, CDR2 YFSETQ. The CDR3 is 15 amino acids. In DNA, the CDR3 is TGCGCCAGCAGCTTGGAGGGGGCCGGTGGAGGTACGCAGTATTTT. Its translation is CASSLEGAGGGTQYF.